A selection of T cell receptor beta chains follows, all from one sample in a study of cytomegalovirus exposure and HLA in healthy donors. Produced via immunoSEQ multiplex PCR; TCRdb's table is partial and in-frame only. The sample shows 150,000 to 200,000 clones, 81% of them seen only once. What was sequenced was PBMCs. Receptor source: a woman between 50 and 59 years old in good health and CMV-seronegative. CDR3s include the opening cysteine and the closing phenylalanine or tryptophan. D genes are given only for firm matches. Only part of the rows carry a size: once, few, many, or a class if the clone is expanded.

J,V,size,D,CDR3,DNA
TRBJ2-7,TRBV7-9,NA,NA,CASSPPGTLYEQYF,TGTGCCAGCAGCCCCCCCGGGACTCTCTACGAGCAGTACTTC
TRBJ1-4,TRBV18,NA,TRBD1,CASSPAAYRGQNEKLFF,TGTGCCAGCTCACCAGCCGCTTACAGGGGGCAGAATGAAAAACTGTTTTTT
TRBJ1-1,TRBV29-1,NA,NA,CSVVGHLGGTEAFF,TGCAGCGTCGTGGGACACCTGGGAGGGACTGAAGCTTTCTTT
TRBJ2-2,TRBV27,NA,TRBD2,CASSLASGSLTGELFF,TGTGCCAGCAGTTTAGCTAGCGGGAGTCTCACCGGGGAGCTGTTTTTT
TRBJ2-3,TRBV7-8,NA,NA,CASSLGGPSTDTQYF,TGTGCCAGCAGCTTAGGGGGCCCTAGCACAGATACGCAGTATTTT
TRBJ2-1,TRBV9,NA,TRBD2,CASSRTSGNNEQFF,TGTGCCAGCAGTCGGACTAGCGGGAACAATGAGCAGTTCTTC
TRBJ2-7,TRBV25-1,NA,NA,CASSETRRGYEQYF,TGTGCCAGCAGTGAAACCCGCAGGGGTTACGAGCAGTACTTC
TRBJ1-1,TRBV7-8,NA,TRBD1,CASSFGTGGSPNTEAFF,TGTGCCAGCAGCTTTGGGACAGGGGGCTCTCCGAACACTGAAGCTTTCTTT
TRBJ1-5,TRBV28,NA,TRBD1,CASSLALRQGTVNQPQHF,TGTGCCAGCAGTTTAGCCTTAAGACAGGGAACAGTTAATCAGCCCCAGCATTTT
TRBJ1-2,TRBV30,NA,NA,CAWKSGNYGYTF,TGTGCCTGGAAATCAGGAAACTATGGCTACACCTTC
TRBJ2-1,TRBV9,once,TRBD2,CASDTSGTYNEQFF,TGTGCCAGCGATACTAGCGGGACATACAATGAGCAGTTCTTC
TRBJ1-2,TRBV10-2,NA,NA,CASSAPGTEGYTF,TGCGCCAGCAGTGCCCCTGGGACTGAGGGCTACACCTTC
TRBJ1-2,TRBV5-4,once,TRBD1,CASSPRDRAPYGYGYTF,TGTGCCAGCAGCCCTCGGGACAGGGCCCCATACGGCTATGGCTACACCTTC
TRBJ1-2,TRBV25-1,NA,TRBD1,CASEQGGSYYGYTF,TGTGCCAGCGAACAGGGGGGCAGCTACTATGGCTACACCTTC
TRBJ2-5,TRBV7-9,NA,NA,CASSWQGGLREQYF,TGTGCCAGCAGCTGGCAGGGGGGCCTTCGGGAGCAGTACTTC
TRBJ1-4,TRBV29-1,NA,TRBD1,CSVWDRDSTNEKLFF,TGCAGCGTTTGGGACAGGGACTCAACTAATGAAAAACTGTTTTTT
TRBJ1-1,TRBV7-9,NA,NA,CASSLAGGEDGEAFF,TGTGCCAGCAGCTTAGCGGGGGGGGAGGACGGCGAAGCTTTCTTT
TRBJ2-5,TRBV9,NA,TRBD2,CASSVGGGRETQYF,TGTGCCAGCAGCGTCGGGGGGGGTAGGGAGACCCAGTACTTC
TRBJ1-2,TRBV5-4,NA,NA,CASSSGYGYTF,TGTGCCAGCAGCTCCGGGTATGGCTACACCTTC
TRBJ2-2,TRBV19,NA,NA,CASFPRSVPTGELFF,TGTGCCAGTTTCCCCCGATCGGTCCCCACCGGGGAGCTGTTTTTT
TRBJ2-5,TRBV9,NA,NA,CASSVSETQYF,TGTGCCAGCAGCGTCTCGGAGACCCAGTACTTC
TRBJ1-1,TRBV5-8,NA,TRBD1,CASPRDRANTEAFF,TGTGCCAGTCCCCGGGACAGGGCGAACACTGAAGCTTTCTTT
TRBJ2-1,TRBV20-1,NA,NA,CSSQGFEQFF,TGCAGTTCGCAGGGGTTTGAGCAGTTCTTC
TRBJ1-1,TRBV7-2,NA,NA,CASSPEWWTEAFF,TGTGCCAGCAGTCCCGAGTGGTGGACTGAAGCTTTCTTT
TRBJ2-7,TRBV28,few,TRBD1,CASSRDRWGQGYEQYF,TGTGCCAGCAGCCGCGATAGGTGGGGACAGGGGTACGAGCAGTACTTC
TRBJ2-7,TRBV29-1,NA,TRBD2,CSARKGTSGEYEQYF,TGCAGCGCCCGGAAGGGGACTAGCGGGGAATACGAGCAGTACTTC
TRBJ2-3,TRBV7-2,NA,NA,CASSAETGRLTDTQYF,TGTGCCAGCAGCGCAGAGACAGGGAGGCTCACAGATACGCAGTATTTT
TRBJ2-1,TRBV19,NA,NA,CASSIPENEQFF,TGTGCCAGTAGTATCCCCGAGAATGAGCAGTTCTTC
TRBJ1-3,TRBV5-1,NA,NA,CASSGGGPSSGNTIYF,TGCGCCAGCAGCGGAGGCGGTCCAAGCTCTGGAAACACCATATATTTT
TRBJ2-2,TRBV5-4,NA,NA,CASSPPTGELFF,TGTGCCAGCAGCCCTCCCACCGGGGAGCTGTTTTTT
TRBJ2-1,TRBV10-3,NA,TRBD1,CAIRPGTGGALVNEQFF,TGTGCCATCAGGCCGGGGACAGGGGGCGCCTTAGTCAATGAGCAGTTCTTC
TRBJ2-1,TRBV5-6,NA,TRBD2,CASSLATGGRLNEQFF,TGTGCCAGCAGCTTGGCCACAGGCGGGAGGTTGAATGAGCAGTTCTTC
TRBJ1-4,TRBV6-1,NA,NA,CASSEAPFPGSYEKLFF,TGTGCCAGCAGTGAAGCGCCTTTTCCAGGGTCGTATGAAAAACTGTTTTTT
TRBJ2-7,TRBV7-2,NA,NA,CASSLDSGGYEQYF,TGTGCCAGCAGCTTAGACTCTGGGGGGTACGAGCAGTACTTC
TRBJ1-3,TRBV18,NA,NA,CASSPDRAGNTIYF,TGTGCCAGCTCACCAGACAGAGCGGGAAACACCATATATTTT
TRBJ1-3,TRBV4-3,NA,NA,CASSQASQEYGNTIYF,TGCGCCAGCAGCCAAGCGTCACAGGAGTATGGAAACACCATATATTTT
TRBJ2-3,TRBV5-1,NA,TRBD1,CASSLGGTGGPTDTQYF,TGCGCCAGCAGCTTGGGGGGGACAGGGGGACCCACAGATACGCAGTATTTT
TRBJ1-1,TRBV30,NA,NA,CAWRVAGNTEAFF,TGTGCCTGGAGAGTGGCAGGGAACACTGAAGCTTTCTTT
TRBJ1-1,TRBV27,NA,NA,CASSPPRQSGNTEAFF,TGTGCCAGCAGTCCGCCCCGACAGAGTGGGAACACTGAAGCTTTCTTT
TRBJ1-4,TRBV28,NA,NA,CASSRTGFNEKLFF,TGTGCCAGCAGTCGAACGGGGTTTAATGAAAAACTGTTTTTT
TRBJ2-1,TRBV28,NA,NA,CASSLSGNEQFF,TGTGCCAGCAGTTTATCGGGGAATGAGCAGTTCTTC